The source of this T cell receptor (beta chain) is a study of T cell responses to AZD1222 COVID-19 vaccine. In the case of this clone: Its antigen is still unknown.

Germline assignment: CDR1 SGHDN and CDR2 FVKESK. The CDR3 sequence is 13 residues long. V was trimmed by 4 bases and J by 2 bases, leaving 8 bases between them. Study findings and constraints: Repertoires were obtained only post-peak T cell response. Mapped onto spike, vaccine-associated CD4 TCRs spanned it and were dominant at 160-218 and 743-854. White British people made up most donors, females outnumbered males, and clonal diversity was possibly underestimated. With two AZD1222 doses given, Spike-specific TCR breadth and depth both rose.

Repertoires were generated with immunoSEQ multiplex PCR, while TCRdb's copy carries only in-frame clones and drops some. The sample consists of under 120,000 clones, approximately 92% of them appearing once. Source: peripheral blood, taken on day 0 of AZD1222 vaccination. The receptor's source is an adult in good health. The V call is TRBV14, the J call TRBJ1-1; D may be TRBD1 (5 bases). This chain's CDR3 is CASSRGRNTEAFF. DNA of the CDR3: TGTGCCAGCAGCCGGGGACGAAACACTGAAGCTTTCTTT.